The clone carrying this T cell receptor (beta chain) was counted a few times. As yet, its antigen is unknown. This sample was included in a study of cytomegalovirus exposure and HLA in healthy donors. The PCR employed 60 Vbeta primers together with 13 Jbeta primers. The method was immunoSEQ multiplex PCR; TCRdb's version includes in-frame clones alone and lacks a portion of them. In the table there are 120,000 or so clones, about 10% of which are singletons. V shed 5 bases and J 4 bases; nucleotides not matched to a gene: 8. Germline CDR1 is MDHEN and CDR2 is SYDVKM. The CDR3 consists of 15 residues. At sampling all donors were nominally healthy, likely with unrecorded immune exposures. Points from the study as a whole: The authors later found HLA-associated TCR beta chains more clonally expanded than equally common others. Cytomegalovirus-associated status was assigned to roughly 160 TCR beta chains. Among the most significant clusters, several appeared linked to common viral pathogens in a later analysis.

The rearrangement joins TRBV28 to TRBJ2-1; TRBD1 agrees at 7 bases. This clonotype was obtained from a woman aged 18-29 years in good health and CMV-seropositive. The sequenced sample was PBMCs. Here the CDR3 DNA reads TGTGCCAGCAGTCCCCGGGACAGCCTATACAATGAGCAGTTCTTC. It translates to CASSPRDSLYNEQFF. The complete variable domain, with remaining parts taken from reference TRBV28 and TRBJ2-1, reads DVKVTQSSRYLVKRTGEKVFLECVQDMDHENMFWYRQDPGLGLRLIYFSYDVKMKEKGDIPEGYSVSREKKERFSLILESASTNQTSMYLCASSPRDSLYNEQFFGPGTRLTVL.